Following are 20 T cell receptor beta chains from one sample sequenced in a study of blood T cell repertoires in COVID-19. Data came from immunoSEQ multiplex PCR; TCRdb stores just in-frame clones and leaves some out. The repertoire consists of fewer than 250,000 clones, with over 80% occurring once and the leading ten covering approximately 3.5%. The specimen sequenced was PBMCs or T cells enriched from blood (not recorded which). The receptors were sampled from a woman aged 30 to 39 who had been exposed to COVID-19.

The rearrangement links TRBV4-1 to TRBJ2-2; D is possibly TRBD1 (5 bases). CDR1 and CDR2 (germline): MGHRA, YSYEKL. The CDR3 is 14 residues long. V lost 1 base and J lost 6, with 9 bases in between. CDR3 amino acids: CASSQAPGPGELFF. CDR3 in DNA: TGCGCCAGCAGCCAAGCTCCAGGGCCCGGGGAGCTGTTTTTT.

The rearrangement joins TRBV7-8 to TRBJ1-2; 7 bases align to TRBD1. The CDR3 contains 12 residues. The germline gives CDR1 SGHVS, CDR2 FQNEAQ. V lost 5 bases to trimming and J lost 6 bases; unmatched junction nucleotides: 3. This chain's CDR3 is CASSLQGHGYTF. The CDR3 DNA reads TGTGCCAGCAGCCTACAGGGGCATGGCTACACCTTC.

V is TRBV7-2 and J is TRBJ2-1; D unresolved. Germline V gene data show CDR1 as SGHTA and CDR2 as FQGNSA. Trimming removed 0 bases at V and 5 bases at J, with 5 bases between. The CDR3 spans 13 residues. DNA for the CDR3: TGTGCCAGCAGCTTAGCGAGTCACAATGAGCAGTTCTTC. Amino acids: CASSLASHNEQFF. Filled out from reference TRBV7-2 and TRBJ2-1, the complete variable domain reads GAGVSQSPSNKVTEKGKDVELRCDPISGHTALYWYRQSLGQGLEFLIYFQGNSAPDKSGLPSDRFSAERTGGSVSTLTIQRTQQEDSAVYLCASSLASHNEQFFGPGTRLTVL.

The chain links TRBV7-9 to TRBJ2-3, with TRBD2 identical over 11 bases. This CDR3 has 15 residues. The V gene end was trimmed by 3 bases and the J gene end by 4 bases; junction bases not matched to a gene: 3. Germline V gene data show CDR1 as SEHNR and CDR2 as FQNEAQ (reference sequence). The CDR3 sequence: CASSLLSGRADTQYF. CDR3 DNA: TGTGCCAGCAGCTTGCTTAGCGGGAGGGCAGATACGCAGTATTTT.

V and J are TRBV15 and TRBJ2-4; the match to TRBD1 covers 7 bases. Germline CDR1 is LNHNV and CDR2 is YYDKDF (reference sequence). V lost 0 bases, J lost 6 bases, and 2 bases stayed unmatched. CDR3 length: 14 residues. In nucleotides, the CDR3 is TGTGCCACCAGCAGAGATGGGACAGCAAACATTCAGTACTTC. It encodes CATSRDGTANIQYF.

The chain joins TRBV27 to TRBJ2-1; D uncertain. The CDR3 loop spans 16 amino acids. Germline-derived CDR1 and CDR2 are MNHEY and SMNVEV (reference sequence). Deletions cut 5 bases from V and 4 bases from J, with 18 bases between. This CDR3 reads CASSAPGLLRYNEQFF. DNA for the CDR3: TGTGCCAGCAGTGCCCCCGGTTTATTGAGGTACAATGAGCAGTTCTTC.

This clone was observed once. V is TRBV18 and J is TRBJ2-3, with 13 positions matching TRBD2. Trimming removed 6 bases from V and 0 bases from J; junction bases left unmatched: 6. From germline, CDR1 is KGHSH and CDR2 LQKENI. The CDR3 length is 17 residues. CDR3 coding DNA: TGTGCCAGCTCCCTTGGGACTAGCGGGACTAGCACAGATACGCAGTATTTT. It translates to CASSLGTSGTSTDTQYF. Filled out from reference TRBV18 and TRBJ2-3, the complete variable domain reads NAGVMQNPRHLVRRRGQEARLRCSPMKGHSHVYWYRQLPEEGLKFMVYLQKENIIDESGMPKERFSAEFPKEGPSILRIQQVVRGDSAAYFCASSLGTSGTSTDTQYFGPGTRLTVL.

J is TRBJ1-1 and V is TRBV10-3; D is unresolved. This CDR3 has 13 residues. The V and J ends lost 2 bases and 5 bases respectively, with 9 bases between them. Germline V gene sequence: CDR1 ENHRY, CDR2 SYGVKD. CDR3 DNA: TGTGCCATCAGTGAGACAGCGGATACTGAAGCTTTCTTT. This gives the protein CAISETADTEAFF.

The chain is built from TRBV19 and TRBJ1-2, with D perhaps TRBD1 (5 bases). Germline-derived CDR1 and CDR2 are LNHDA and SQIVND (reference sequence). V was clipped by 5 bases and J by 4 bases, with 17 bases between them. The CDR3 runs to 15 residues. The CDR3 here is CASSWASDRPYGYTF. The CDR3 DNA sequence: TGTGCCAGTAGTTGGGCTTCCGACAGACCCTATGGCTACACCTTC.

The gene calls are TRBV18 and TRBJ1-2; no clear D. The germline V and J ends were trimmed by 2 bases and 4 bases, with 8 bases remaining between them. Germline CDR1 and CDR2: KGHSH and LQKENI. The CDR3 runs 13 residues. The CDR3 loop reads CASSPVEGYGYTF. The CDR3 region has the DNA TGTGCCAGCTCACCAGTGGAGGGCTATGGCTACACCTTC.

The V and J genes are TRBV2 and TRBJ2-1; the D gene is possibly TRBD2 (6 bases). Germline V gives CDR1 SNHLY, CDR2 FYNNEI. The ends were cut back, 5 bases at V and 3 bases at J, with 11 bases in the middle. CDR3 length equals 14 residues. The chain's CDR3 is CASSNSGGYNEQFF. In DNA form, the CDR3 reads TGTGCCAGCAGTAATAGCGGAGGCTACAATGAGCAGTTCTTC.

The V and J genes are TRBV12-3 or TRBV12-4 and TRBJ2-5; TRBD1 might be the D (5 bases). The CDR3 length is 13 residues. V lost 4 bases and J lost 5, with 11 bases in between. The chain's CDR3 is CASSSDAGETQYF. The DNA for the CDR3 is TGTGCCAGCAGTTCGGACGCAGGGGAGACCCAGTACTTC.

The rearrangement uses TRBV29-1 and TRBJ1-2, with D hard to call. The germline V and J ends were trimmed by 7 bases and 0 bases, with 9 bases remaining between them. Germline loops: CDR1 SQVTM, CDR2 ANQGSEA. This CDR3 region has 12 residues. CDR3: CSAQKTNYGYTF. DNA for the CDR3: TGCAGCGCACAGAAGACTAACTATGGCTACACCTTC.

The rearrangement links TRBV6-5 to TRBJ2-7, with 7 bases identical to TRBD1. V lost 3 bases, J lost 3 bases, and 8 bases stayed unmatched. Germline assignment: CDR1 MNHEY and CDR2 SVGAGI. There are 15 residues in the CDR3. The CDR3 here is CASSYRQGFHYEQYF. For the CDR3, the DNA is TGTGCCAGCAGTTATAGACAGGGTTTCCACTACGAGCAGTACTTC.

In nucleotides, the CDR3 is TGTGCCAGCAGCCTCCCCCTAGGAATGGAGACCCAGTACTTC. Translating gives CASSLPLGMETQYF. The gene calls are TRBV28 and TRBJ2-5; D gene unclear. The CDR3 is 14 residues long. Germline lookup yields CDR1 MDHEN and CDR2 SYDVKM. V was shortened by 6 bases and J by 5 bases, with 16 bases between the two germline ends.

This chain links TRBV5-1 with TRBJ2-5; 9 nucleotides line up with TRBD2. The V segment lost 3 bases and the J segment 4 bases; nucleotides outside the gene matches: 1. Germline V gives CDR1 SGHRS, CDR2 YFSETQ. CDR3 size: 13 residues. CDR3 amino acids: CASSSLAGETQYF. In nucleotides, the CDR3 is TGCGCCAGCAGCTCACTAGCGGGAGAGACCCAGTACTTC.

The gene calls are TRBV5-6 and TRBJ1-3; a weak D match, TRBD1 (5 bases). CDR1 and CDR2 from the germline V gene are SGHDT and YYEEEE. The CDR3 covers 16 residues. V lost 2 bases and J lost 2, with 14 bases in between. CDR3 region: CASSFTPGTTGNTIYF. The DNA for the CDR3 is TGTGCCAGCAGCTTTACGCCGGGGACTACTGGAAACACCATATATTTT.

This clone has a handful of counts. The chain couples TRBV7-9 to TRBJ2-2; 8 nucleotides agree with TRBD2. This CDR3 is 18 amino acids long. CDR1 and CDR2 (germline): SEHNR, FQNEAQ (reference sequence). V lost 2 bases, J lost 0 bases, and 8 bases stayed unmatched. The CDR3 loop reads CASSLFPSGSPNTGELFF. The CDR3 DNA follows: TGTGCCAGCAGCTTATTCCCCAGCGGGAGTCCGAACACCGGGGAGCTGTTTTTT. The variable domain in full, completed from reference TRBV7-9 and TRBJ2-2, reads DTGVSQNPRHKITKRGQNVTFRCDPISEHNRLYWYRQTLGQGPEFLTYFQNEAQLEKSRLLSDRFSAERPKGSFSTLEIQRTEQGDSAMYLCASSLFPSGSPNTGELFFGEGSRLTVL.

V and J are TRBV3-1 (or the pseudogene TRBV3-2) and TRBJ2-1; 8 bases align to TRBD2. The CDR3 loop spans 15 amino acids. The V segment lost 7 bases and the J segment 7 bases; nucleotides outside the gene matches: 12. Germline V gene lookup returns CDR1 LGHDT and CDR2 YNNKEL (reference sequence). The CDR3 DNA follows: TGTGCCAGCACCGGCTTTGCGGGAGGTGGAAATGAGCAGTTCTTC. Its translation: CASTGFAGGGNEQFF.

The genes are TRBV5-1 and TRBJ2-6; possibly TRBD2 for D (7 bases). Germline CDR1 and CDR2: SGHRS and YFSETQ. This CDR3 has 17 amino acids. The ends were cut back, 0 bases at V and 3 bases at J, with 13 bases in the middle. CDR3: CASSLAAGAGGANVLTF. The CDR3 region has the DNA TGCGCCAGCAGCTTGGCTGCGGGGGCCGGTGGGGCCAACGTCCTGACTTTC.